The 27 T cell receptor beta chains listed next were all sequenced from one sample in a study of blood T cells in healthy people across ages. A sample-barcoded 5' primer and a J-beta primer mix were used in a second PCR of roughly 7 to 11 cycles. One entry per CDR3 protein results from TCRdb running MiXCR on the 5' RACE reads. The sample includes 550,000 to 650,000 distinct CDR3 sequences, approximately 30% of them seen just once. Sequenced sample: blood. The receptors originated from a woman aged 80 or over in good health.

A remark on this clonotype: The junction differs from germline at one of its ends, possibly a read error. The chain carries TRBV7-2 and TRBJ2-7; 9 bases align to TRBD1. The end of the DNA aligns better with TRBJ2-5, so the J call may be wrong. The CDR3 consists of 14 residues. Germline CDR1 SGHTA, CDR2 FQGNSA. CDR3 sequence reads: CASRLGQGLETQYF. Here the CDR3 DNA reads TGTGCCAGCAGGTTAGGACAGGGGTTGGAGACCCAGTACTTC.

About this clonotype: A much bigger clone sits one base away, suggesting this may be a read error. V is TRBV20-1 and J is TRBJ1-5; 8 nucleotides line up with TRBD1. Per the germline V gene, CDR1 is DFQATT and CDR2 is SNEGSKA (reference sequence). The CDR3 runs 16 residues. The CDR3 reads CSTRDRGLKPNQPQHF. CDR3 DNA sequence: TGCAGTACTAGAGACAGGGGCCTGAAACCGAATCAGCCCCAGCATTTT.

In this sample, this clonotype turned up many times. CDR3: CASSLPGGVYDNSPLHF. The CDR3 coding sequence is TGTGCCAGCAGTTTACCCGGGGGCGTCTATGATAATTCACCCCTCCACTTT. This rearrangement joins TRBV28 to TRBJ1-6; D perhaps matches TRBD1 (6 bases). The CDR3 has 17 amino acids. Germline V gene data show CDR1 as MDHEN and CDR2 as SYDVKM. The V end lost 2 bases, the J end lost 5 bases, and 16 bases lay between the germline ends.

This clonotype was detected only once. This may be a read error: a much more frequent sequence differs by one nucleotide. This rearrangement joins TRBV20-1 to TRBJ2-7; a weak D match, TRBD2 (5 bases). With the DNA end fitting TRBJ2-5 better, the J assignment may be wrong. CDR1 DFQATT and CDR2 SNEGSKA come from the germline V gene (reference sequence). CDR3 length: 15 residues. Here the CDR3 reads CSARDPSWSQETQYF. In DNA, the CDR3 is TGCAGTGCTAGAGATCCTAGCTGGAGCCAAGAGACCCAGTACTTC.

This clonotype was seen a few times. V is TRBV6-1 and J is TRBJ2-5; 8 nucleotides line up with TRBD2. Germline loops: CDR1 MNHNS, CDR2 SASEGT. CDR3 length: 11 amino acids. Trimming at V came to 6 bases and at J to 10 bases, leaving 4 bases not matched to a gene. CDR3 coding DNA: TGTGCCAGCAGCTGGGCGGGGGGCCAGTACTTC. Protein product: CASSWAGGQYF.

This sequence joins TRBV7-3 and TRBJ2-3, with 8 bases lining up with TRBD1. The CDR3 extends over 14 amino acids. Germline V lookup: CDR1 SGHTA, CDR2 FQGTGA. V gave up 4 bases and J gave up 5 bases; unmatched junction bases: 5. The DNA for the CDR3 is TGTGCCAGCAGCTCAACAGGGGGTCAAGATACGCAGTATTTT. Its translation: CASSSTGGQDTQYF.

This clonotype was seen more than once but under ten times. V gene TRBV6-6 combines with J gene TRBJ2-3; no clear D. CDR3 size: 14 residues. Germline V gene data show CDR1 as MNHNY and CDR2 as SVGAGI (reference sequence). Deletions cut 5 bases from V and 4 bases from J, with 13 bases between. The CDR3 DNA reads TGTGCCAGCAGTGGACCAGCGTTGGCAGATACGCAGTATTTT. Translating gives CASSGPALADTQYF.

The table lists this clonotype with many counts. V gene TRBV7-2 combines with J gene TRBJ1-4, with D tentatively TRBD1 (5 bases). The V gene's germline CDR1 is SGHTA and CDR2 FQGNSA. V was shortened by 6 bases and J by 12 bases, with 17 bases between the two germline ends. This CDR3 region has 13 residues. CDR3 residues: CASSYDLGTELFF. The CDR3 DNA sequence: TGTGCCAGCAGTTATGATCTCGGGACTGAACTGTTTTTT.

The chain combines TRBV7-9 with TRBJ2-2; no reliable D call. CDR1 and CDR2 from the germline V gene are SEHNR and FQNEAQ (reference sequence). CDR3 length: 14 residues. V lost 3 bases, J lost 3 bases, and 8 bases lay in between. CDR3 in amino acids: CASSFVGHTGELFF. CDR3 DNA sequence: TGTGCCAGCAGCTTCGTAGGGCACACCGGGGAGCTGTTTTTT.

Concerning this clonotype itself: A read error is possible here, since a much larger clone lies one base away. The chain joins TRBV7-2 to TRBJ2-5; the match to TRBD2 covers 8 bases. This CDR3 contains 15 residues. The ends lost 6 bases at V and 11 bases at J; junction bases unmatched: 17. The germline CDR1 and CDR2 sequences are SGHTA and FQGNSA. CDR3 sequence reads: CASSLTGGSHNEQYF. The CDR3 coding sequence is TGTGCCAGCAGTTTGACGGGAGGGAGCCACAATGAGCAGTACTTC.

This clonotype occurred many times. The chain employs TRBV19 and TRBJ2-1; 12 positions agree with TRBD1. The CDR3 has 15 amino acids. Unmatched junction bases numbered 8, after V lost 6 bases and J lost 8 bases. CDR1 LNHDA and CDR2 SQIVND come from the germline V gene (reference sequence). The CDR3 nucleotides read TGTGCCAGTAGCACCGGGACAGGGGGCTCGGATGAGCAGTTCTTC. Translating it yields CASSTGTGGSDEQFF. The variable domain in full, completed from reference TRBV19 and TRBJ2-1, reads DGGITQSPKYLFRKEGQNVTLSCEQNLNHDAMYWYRQDPGQGLRLIYYSQIVNDFQKGDIAEGYSVSREKKESFPLTVTSAQKNPTAFYLCASSTGTGGSDEQFFGPGTRLTVL.

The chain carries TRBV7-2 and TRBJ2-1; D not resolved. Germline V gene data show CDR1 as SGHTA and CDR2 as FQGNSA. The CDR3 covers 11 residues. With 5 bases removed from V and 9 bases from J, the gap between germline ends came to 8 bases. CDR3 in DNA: TGTGCCAGCAGCAAGGCCAGTGAGCAGTTCTTC. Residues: CASSKASEQFF.

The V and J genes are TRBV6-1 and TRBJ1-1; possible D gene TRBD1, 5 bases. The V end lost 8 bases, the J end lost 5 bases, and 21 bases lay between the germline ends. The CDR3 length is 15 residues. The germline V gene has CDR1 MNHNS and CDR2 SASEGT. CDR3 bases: TGTGCCAGCCGCTTTCTTGAGGCCGGGGGGACTGAAGCTTTCTTT. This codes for CASRFLEAGGTEAFF.

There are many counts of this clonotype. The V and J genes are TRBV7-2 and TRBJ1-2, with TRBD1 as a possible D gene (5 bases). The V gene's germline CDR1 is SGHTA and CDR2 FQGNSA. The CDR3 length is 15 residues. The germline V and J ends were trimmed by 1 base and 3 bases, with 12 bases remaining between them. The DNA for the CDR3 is TGTGCCAGCAGCTTAGTAGGACAATCTTACTATGGCTACACCTTC. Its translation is CASSLVGQSYYGYTF.

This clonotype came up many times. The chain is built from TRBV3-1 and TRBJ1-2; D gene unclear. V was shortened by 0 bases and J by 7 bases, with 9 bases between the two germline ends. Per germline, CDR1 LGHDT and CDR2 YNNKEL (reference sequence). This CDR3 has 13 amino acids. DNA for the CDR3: TGTGCCAGCAGCCAAGATGGAGGGTCTGGCTACACCTTC. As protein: CASSQDGGSGYTF.

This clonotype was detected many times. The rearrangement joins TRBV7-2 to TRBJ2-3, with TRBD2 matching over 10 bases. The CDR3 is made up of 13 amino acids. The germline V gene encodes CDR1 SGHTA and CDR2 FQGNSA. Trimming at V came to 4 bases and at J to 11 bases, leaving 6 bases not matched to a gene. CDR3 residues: CASSYGTSEGQYF. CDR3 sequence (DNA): TGTGCCAGCAGCTACGGGACTAGCGAGGGGCAGTATTTT.

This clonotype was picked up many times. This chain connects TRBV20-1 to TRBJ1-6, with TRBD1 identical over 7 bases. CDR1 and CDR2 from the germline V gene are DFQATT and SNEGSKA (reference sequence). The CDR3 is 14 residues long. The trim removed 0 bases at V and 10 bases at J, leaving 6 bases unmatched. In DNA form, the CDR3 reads TGCAGTGCTAGAGATCAGCAGGGGGTATCACCCCTCCACTTT. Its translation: CSARDQQGVSPLHF.

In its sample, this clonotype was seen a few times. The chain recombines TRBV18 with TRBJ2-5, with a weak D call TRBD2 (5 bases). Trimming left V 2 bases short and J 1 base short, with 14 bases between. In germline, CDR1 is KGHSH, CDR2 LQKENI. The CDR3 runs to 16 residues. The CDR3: CASSPGLENFQETQYF. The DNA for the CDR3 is TGTGCCAGCTCACCAGGACTGGAAAACTTCCAAGAGACCCAGTACTTC.

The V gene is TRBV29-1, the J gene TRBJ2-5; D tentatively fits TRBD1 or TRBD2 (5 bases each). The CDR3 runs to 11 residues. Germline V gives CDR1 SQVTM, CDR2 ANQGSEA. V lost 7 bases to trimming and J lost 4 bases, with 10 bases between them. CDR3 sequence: CSAGAAETQYF. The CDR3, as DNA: TGCAGCGCCGGGGCGGCAGAGACCCAGTACTTC. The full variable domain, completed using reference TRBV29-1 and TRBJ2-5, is SAVISQKPSRDICQRGTSLTIQCQVDSQVTMMFWYRQQPGQSLTLIATANQGSEATYESGFVIDKFPISRPNLTFSTLTVSNMSPEDSSIYLCSAGAAETQYFGPGTRLLVL.

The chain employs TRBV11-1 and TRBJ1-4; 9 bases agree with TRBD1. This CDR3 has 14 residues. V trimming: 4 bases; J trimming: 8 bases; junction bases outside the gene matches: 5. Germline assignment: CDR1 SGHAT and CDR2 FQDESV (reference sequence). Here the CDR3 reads CASSCGGQGEKLFF. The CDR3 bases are TGTGCCAGCAGCTGCGGCGGACAGGGGGAAAAACTGTTTTTT.

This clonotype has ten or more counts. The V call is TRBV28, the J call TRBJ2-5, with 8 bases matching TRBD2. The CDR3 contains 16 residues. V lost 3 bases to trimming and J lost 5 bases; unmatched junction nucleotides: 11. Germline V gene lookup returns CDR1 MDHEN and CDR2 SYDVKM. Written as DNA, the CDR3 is TGTGCCAGCAGTTTTTATGCGGGGGGTTACTCGGAGACCCAGTACTTC. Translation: CASSFYAGGYSETQYF.

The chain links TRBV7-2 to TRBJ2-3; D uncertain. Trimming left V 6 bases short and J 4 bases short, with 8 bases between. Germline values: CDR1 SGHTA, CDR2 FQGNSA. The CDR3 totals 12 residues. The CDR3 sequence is CASSDYADTQYF. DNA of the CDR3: TGTGCCAGCAGTGATTACGCAGATACGCAGTATTTT.

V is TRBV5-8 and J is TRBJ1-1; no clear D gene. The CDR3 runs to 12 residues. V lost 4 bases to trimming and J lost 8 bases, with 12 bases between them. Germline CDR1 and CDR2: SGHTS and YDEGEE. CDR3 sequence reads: CASSLLVLEAFF. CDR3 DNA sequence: TGTGCCAGCAGCCTCCTTGTTCTCGAAGCTTTCTTT. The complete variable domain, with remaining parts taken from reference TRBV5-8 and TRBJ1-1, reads EAGVTQSPTHLIKTRGQQATLRCSPISGHTSVYWYQQALGLGLQFLLWYDEGEERNRGNFPPRFSGRQFPNYSSELNVNALELEDSALYLCASSLLVLEAFFGQGTRLTVV.

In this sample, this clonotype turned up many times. The CDR3 coding sequence is TGTGCCAGCAGTGAAGGAAGGACTAGCGGGGATCTGGAGACCCAGTACTTC. It encodes CASSEGRTSGDLETQYF. J is TRBJ2-5 and V is TRBV2, with 12 bases identical to TRBD2. V lost 1 base, J lost 5 bases, and 8 bases stayed unmatched. Germline V gene data show CDR1 as SNHLY and CDR2 as FYNNEI. The CDR3 extends over 17 amino acids.

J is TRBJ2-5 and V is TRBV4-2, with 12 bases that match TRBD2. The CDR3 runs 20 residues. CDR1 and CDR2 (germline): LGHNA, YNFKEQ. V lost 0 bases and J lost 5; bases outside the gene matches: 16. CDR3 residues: CASSQDLAWASGGARETQYF. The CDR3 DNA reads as TGTGCCAGCAGCCAAGATCTAGCTTGGGCTAGCGGGGGGGCCCGGGAGACCCAGTACTTC.

The CDR3 sequence: CASSRTGVSSGANVLTF. The CDR3 region has the DNA TGTGCCAGCAGCCGGACAGGGGTGTCCTCTGGGGCCAACGTCCTGACTTTC. The V and J genes are TRBV7-3 and TRBJ2-6, with TRBD1 matching over 9 bases. The CDR3 length is 17 residues. The V gene's germline CDR1 is SGHTA and CDR2 FQGTGA. V was pared by 5 bases and J by 0 bases, with 5 bases of the junction left unmatched.

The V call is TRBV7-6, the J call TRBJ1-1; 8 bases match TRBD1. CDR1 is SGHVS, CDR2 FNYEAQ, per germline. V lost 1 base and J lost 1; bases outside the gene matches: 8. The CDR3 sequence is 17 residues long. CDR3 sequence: CASSLVSTGAGNTEAFF. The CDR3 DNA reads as TGTGCCAGCAGCTTAGTATCGACAGGGGCAGGGAACACTGAAGCTTTCTTT.